A single T cell receptor beta chain is shown here with its context. The sample is drawn from a study of CD8+CD57+ T cells in acquired aplastic anemia. J was trimmed by 5 bases and V by 4 bases; bases with no gene match: 2. This CDR3 has 14 residues. Germline loops: CDR1 SGHRS, CDR2 YFSETQ. CDR3 and TCR beta VDJ profiling relied on a genomic DNA template. TCRdb re-derived calls from the reads in MiXCR, one entry per CDR3 protein. The table lists fewer than 250,000 distinct CDR3 sequences, less than 70% of them singletons. The sequence derives from a human donor in good health, serving as a control. The sequenced sample consisted of sorted CD4+, CD8+, or CD8+CD57+ T cells (not recorded which) from PBMCs. The rearrangement uses TRBV5-1 and TRBJ2-5, with 13 nucleotides matching TRBD2. The CDR3 spells CASSTSGGAETQYF. CDR3 sequence (DNA): TGCGCCAGCAGCACTAGCGGGGGGGCCGAGACCCAGTACTTC.